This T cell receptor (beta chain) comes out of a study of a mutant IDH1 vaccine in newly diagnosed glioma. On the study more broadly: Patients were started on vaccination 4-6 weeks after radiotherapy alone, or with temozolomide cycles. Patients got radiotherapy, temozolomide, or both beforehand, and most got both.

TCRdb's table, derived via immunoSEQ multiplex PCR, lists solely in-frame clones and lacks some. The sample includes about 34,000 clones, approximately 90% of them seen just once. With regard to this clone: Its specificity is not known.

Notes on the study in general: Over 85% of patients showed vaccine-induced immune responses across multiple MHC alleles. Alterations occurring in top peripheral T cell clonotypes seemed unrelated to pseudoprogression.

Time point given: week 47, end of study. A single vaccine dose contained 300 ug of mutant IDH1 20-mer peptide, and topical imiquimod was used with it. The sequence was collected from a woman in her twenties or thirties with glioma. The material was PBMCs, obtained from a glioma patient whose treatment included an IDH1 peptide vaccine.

CDR3 in DNA: TGTGCCAGCAGCTTCAAGGCGGCCTACGAGCAGTACTTC. This translates into CASSFKAAYEQYF. V is TRBV13 and J is TRBJ2-7; no clear D. Germline CDR1 is PRHDT and CDR2 is FYEKMQ (reference sequence). The CDR3 sequence is 13 residues long. V shed 3 bases and J shed 2 bases, with 8 bases lying between them.